What follows are 11 T cell receptor beta chains derived from one specimen sequenced in a study of prognosis after radiotherapy for stage I lung cancer (dated by TCRdb to the early 2020s). The listed sequencing device is Illumina HiSeq 3000. Two rounds of multiplex PCR were used to amplify the TCR beta CDR3 region from genomic DNA. In the first round of PCR, primers specific to each TRBV and TRBJ gene were used, and the primer sequences are filed in Chinese patent CN105087789A. TCRdb reprocessing: public reads trimmed at Q25 with fastp, clones called with MiXCR, in-frame beta chains kept. One record per CDR3 amino acid sequence lists the most common genes and DNA. The sample table holds approximately 41,000 distinct CDR3 sequences, of which around 24% were seen once. Under 30% of the sample comes from the top ten. The sequencing used PBMCs, collected before or after stereotactic body radiation therapy (not recorded which). The receptor set was obtained from a donor over 45 with non-small cell lung cancer.

This chain connects TRBV29-1 to TRBJ2-2; D ambiguous. This CDR3 region has 14 residues. V was clipped by 4 bases and J by 1 base, with 10 bases between them. CDR1 and CDR2 (germline): SQVTM, ANQGSEA. The CDR3 bases are TGCAGCGTTGTGATTGTCCAGAACACCGGGGAGCTGTTTTTT. Protein: CSVVIVQNTGELFF.

This clonotype was observed a single time. A junction end diverges from the germline sequence, so it may reflect a read error. The V and J genes are TRBV28 and TRBJ1-2; D uncertain. Germline CDR1 MDHEN, CDR2 SYDVKM. This CDR3 has 11 residues. Written as DNA, the CDR3 is TGTGTCAGCAGGAGTGGCTATGGCTACACCTTC. Translation gives CVSRSGYGYTF.

This clonotype showed up many times. The chain recombines TRBV30 with TRBJ1-3; D remains unclear. The CDR3 is 15 amino acids. The germline V gene has CDR1 GTSNPN and CDR2 SVGIG (reference sequence). Trimming cost V 2 bases and J 3 bases, with 14 bases left between them. The CDR3: CAWSYTRTGGNTIYF. CDR3 sequence (DNA): TGTGCCTGGAGTTACACCCGGACGGGTGGAAACACCATATATTTT.

This clonotype occurred many times. Compared with germline, one end of the junction differs, possibly owing to a read error. The rearrangement links TRBV10-3 to TRBJ1-2; possible D gene TRBD1, 5 bases. CDR3 length: 13 amino acids. Germline CDR1 ENHRY, CDR2 SYGVKD. CDR3 DNA: TGTGCCATCAGTGAAGGGCAGGGAGATCCACCCAGCTTC. Encoded protein: CAISEGQGDPPSF.

This clonotype was counted ten times or more. The CDR3 is CASSHVSVTYNEQFF. The CDR3, as DNA: TGTGCCAGCAGCCACGTATCCGTCACCTACAATGAGCAGTTCTTC. The chain joins TRBV3-1 to TRBJ2-1; no clear D. The V gene lost 3 bases and the J gene lost 2 bases, with 11 bases spanning the gap. There are 15 residues in the CDR3. Germline V lookup: CDR1 LGHDT, CDR2 YNNKEL (reference sequence).

This clonotype came up many times. At one of its ends the junction is not consistent with the germline gene, which may arise from a read error. V and J are TRBV29-1 and TRBJ2-1, with D unresolved. This CDR3 has 14 residues. Germline loops: CDR1 SQVTM, CDR2 ANQGSEA. The CDR3 coding sequence is TGCAGCGTGGGTCCCTCTCCTGTTTACAGTGAGCAGTTCTTC. Amino acid sequence: CSVGPSPVYSEQFF.

This clonotype was seen many times. This chain joins TRBV6-1 and TRBJ2-3, with D unclear. The CDR3 runs 13 residues. Trimming took off 7 bases at V and 3 bases at J, with 11 bases between the two ends. Per germline, CDR1 MNHNS and CDR2 SASEGT. The CDR3 DNA sequence: TGTGCCAGCACCGCCCCGGTGACAGATACGCAGTATTTT. Translation: CASTAPVTDTQYF.

This clonotype was seen many times. V is TRBV9 and J is TRBJ2-1; 7 bases line up with TRBD2. Germline lookup yields CDR1 SGDLS and CDR2 YYNGEE. After removal of 4 bases from V and 0 bases from J, the junction contained 1 base not matched to a gene. This CDR3 has 14 residues. The CDR3 bases are TGTGCCAGCAGCCGGACTAGCTCCTACAATGAGCAGTTCTTC. Translating gives CASSRTSSYNEQFF. The full variable domain, rest sourced from reference TRBV9 and TRBJ2-1, is DSGVTQTPKHLITATGQRVTLRCSPRSGDLSVYWYQQSLDQGLQFLIQYYNGEERAKGNILERFSAQQFPDLHSELNLSSLELGDSALYFCASSRTSSYNEQFFGPGTRLTVL.

A word on this clonotype: A read error is likely here: a far larger clone is one base away. CDR3 coding DNA: TGTGCCAGCAGTTACGGTCCGGGGAACACTGAATCTTTCTTT. Protein: CASSYGPGNTESFF. This chain connects TRBV6-5 to TRBJ1-1; no firm D call. CDR3 length equals 14 residues. Per the germline V gene, CDR1 is MNHEY and CDR2 is SVGAGI.

Many counts were recorded for this clonotype. The chain employs TRBV18 and TRBJ2-7; D possibly corresponds to TRBD1 (5 bases). Trimming removed 5 bases from V and 0 bases from J, with 8 bases in between. CDR3 length equals 13 residues. Germline V gene data show CDR1 as KGHSH and CDR2 as LQKENI. DNA for the CDR3: TGTGCCAGCTCAGTAGACAGCTCCTACGAGCAGTACTTC. Translating it yields CASSVDSSYEQYF.

This clonotype was detected many times. The chain links TRBV19 to TRBJ2-4, with TRBD2 as a possible D gene (7 bases). Trimming cost V 3 bases and J 8 bases, with 8 bases left between them. The CDR3 extends over 12 amino acids. Per the germline V gene, CDR1 is LNHDA and CDR2 is SQIVND (reference sequence). The CDR3 here is CASSIGGHIQYF. The CDR3 nucleotides are TGTGCCAGTAGTATCGGGGGGCACATTCAGTACTTC. Variable domain in full (rest from reference TRBV19 and TRBJ2-4): DGGITQSPKYLFRKEGQNVTLSCEQNLNHDAMYWYRQDPGQGLRLIYYSQIVNDFQKGDIAEGYSVSREKKESFPLTVTSAQKNPTAFYLCASSIGGHIQYFGAGTRLSVL.